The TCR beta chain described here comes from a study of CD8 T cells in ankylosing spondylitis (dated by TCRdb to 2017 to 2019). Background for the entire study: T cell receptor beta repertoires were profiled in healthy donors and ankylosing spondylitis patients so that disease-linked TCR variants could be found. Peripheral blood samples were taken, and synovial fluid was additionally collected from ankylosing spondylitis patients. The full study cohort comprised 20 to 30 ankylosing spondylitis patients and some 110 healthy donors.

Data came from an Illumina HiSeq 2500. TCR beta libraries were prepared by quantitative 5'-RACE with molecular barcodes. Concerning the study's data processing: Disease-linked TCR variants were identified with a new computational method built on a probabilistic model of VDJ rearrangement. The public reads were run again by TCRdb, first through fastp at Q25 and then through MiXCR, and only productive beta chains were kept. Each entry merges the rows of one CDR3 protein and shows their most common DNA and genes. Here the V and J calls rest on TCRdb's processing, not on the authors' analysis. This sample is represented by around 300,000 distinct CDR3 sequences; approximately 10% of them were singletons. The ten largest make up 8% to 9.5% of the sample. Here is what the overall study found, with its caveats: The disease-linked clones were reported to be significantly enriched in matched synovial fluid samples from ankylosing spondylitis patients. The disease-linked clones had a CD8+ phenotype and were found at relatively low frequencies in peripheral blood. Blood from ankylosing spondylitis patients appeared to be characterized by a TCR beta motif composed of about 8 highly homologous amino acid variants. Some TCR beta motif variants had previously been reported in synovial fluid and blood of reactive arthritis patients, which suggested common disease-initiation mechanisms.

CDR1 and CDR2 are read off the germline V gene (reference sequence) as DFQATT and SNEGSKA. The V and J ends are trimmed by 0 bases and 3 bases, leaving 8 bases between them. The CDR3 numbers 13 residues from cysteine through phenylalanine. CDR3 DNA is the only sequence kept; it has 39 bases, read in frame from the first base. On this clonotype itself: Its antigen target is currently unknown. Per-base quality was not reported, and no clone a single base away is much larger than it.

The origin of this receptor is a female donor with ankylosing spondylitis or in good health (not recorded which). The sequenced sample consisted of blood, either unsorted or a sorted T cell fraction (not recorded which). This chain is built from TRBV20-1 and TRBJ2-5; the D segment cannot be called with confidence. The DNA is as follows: TGCAGTGCTAGAGATGCGCAGAAAGAGACCCAGTACTTC. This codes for CSARDAQKETQYF.